The 14 T cell receptor beta chains listed next were all sequenced from one sample in a study of sequential checkpoint blockade in melanoma. The method was immunoSEQ multiplex PCR; TCRdb's version includes in-frame clones alone and lacks a portion of them. The repertoire includes about 3,800 clones, around 23% of them detected once, and roughly a quarter sits in the top ten. Treatment here: randomized to nivolumab then ipilimumab (arm A) or the reverse (arm B). The specimen comprised tumor tissue (inferred from file names), sampled from a patient given nivolumab and ipilimumab in sequence. The receptors here all came from a human donor with melanoma.

The rearrangement uses TRBV10-2 and TRBJ2-3; a possible D gene is TRBD2 (6 bases). Looked up from germline, CDR1 is WSHSY and CDR2 is SAAADI. Trimming shortened V by 4 bases and J by 1 base, and 12 bases separated the two germline ends. The CDR3 has 15 residues. CDR3 in amino acids: CASSGGESGTDTQYF. The CDR3 DNA follows: TGCGCCAGCAGTGGCGGGGAGTCTGGCACAGATACGCAGTATTTT.

This clone was seen only a few times. The chain carries TRBV28 and TRBJ1-2; 8 nucleotides align to TRBD1. Trimming removed 3 bases from V and 8 bases from J; junction bases left unmatched: 11. The germline V gene encodes CDR1 MDHEN and CDR2 SYDVKM. The CDR3 consists of 15 residues. The CDR3 DNA sequence: TGTGCCAGCAGTTTGATAGGGCAGGGGGCGCGAGGCTACACCTTC. This translates into CASSLIGQGARGYTF.

In its sample, this clone was seen a few times. V and J are TRBV9 and TRBJ1-1; D not certain. Germline loops: CDR1 SGDLS, CDR2 YYNGEE. This CDR3 has 13 residues. The germline V and J ends were trimmed by 0 bases and 3 bases, with 6 bases remaining between them. The DNA of the CDR3 is TGTGCCAGCAGCGTAGGCGGATACACTGAAGCTTTCTTT. Translated, it gives CASSVGGYTEAFF.

This clone was seen ten or more times. This chain connects TRBV11-3 to TRBJ1-1, with D unresolved. The CDR3 loop spans 14 amino acids. The V gene lost 4 bases and the J gene lost 4 bases, with 13 bases spanning the gap. Germline CDR1 SGHNT, CDR2 YENEEA. The CDR3 DNA is TGTGCCAGCAGCTCAGTCAAGGCACGCACTGAAGCTTTCTTT. Translation gives CASSSVKARTEAFF.

This sequence joins TRBV5-1 and TRBJ1-2; weak D call: TRBD1 (5 bases). This CDR3 comprises 14 residues. Deletions cut 4 bases from V and 5 bases from J, with 15 bases between. Germline-derived CDR1 and CDR2 are SGHRS and YFSETQ. The CDR3 nucleotides read TGCGCCAGCAGCCCGACAGCGGTTGCTTATGGCTACACCTTC. Translated: CASSPTAVAYGYTF.

This clone was counted only a few times. The chain combines TRBV9 with TRBJ1-1; D unresolved. Germline V gives CDR1 SGDLS, CDR2 YYNGEE. The CDR3 has 13 residues. V shed 0 bases and J shed 9 bases, with 12 bases lying between them. DNA for the CDR3: TGTGCCAGCAGCGTAGATAGGGAGACAAAAGCTTTCTTT. It translates to CASSVDRETKAFF. Full variable domain (outside the CDR3, taken from reference TRBV9 and TRBJ1-1): DSGVTQTPKHLITATGQRVTLRCSPRSGDLSVYWYQQSLDQGLQFLIQYYNGEERAKGNILERFSAQQFPDLHSELNLSSLELGDSALYFCASSVDRETKAFFGQGTRLTVV.

As DNA, the CDR3 is TGTGCCTGGAAACCGGACAGGGTCCACGAGCAGTACTTC. It translates to CAWKPDRVHEQYF. The chain uses TRBV30 and TRBJ2-7; TRBD1 agrees at 8 bases. This CDR3 contains 13 residues. V lost 4 bases and J lost 5; bases outside the gene matches: 7. Germline values: CDR1 GTSNPN, CDR2 SVGIG (reference sequence).

This clone was seen at least ten times. The CDR3 DNA reads as TGTGCCAGCAGCCTTGGGACAGGGAATCAGCCCCAGCATTTT. Translation: CASSLGTGNQPQHF. This chain connects TRBV6-8 to TRBJ1-5; 9 bases fit TRBD1. This CDR3 has 14 residues. V shed 6 bases and J 4 bases; nucleotides not matched to a gene: 4. Germline values: CDR1 MNHGY, CDR2 SAAAGT.

The chain is built from TRBV5-1 and TRBJ2-5; 12 nucleotides align to TRBD2. Trimming removed 4 bases from V and 0 bases from J; junction bases left unmatched: 13. The length of the CDR3 is 19 residues. Germline values: CDR1 SGHRS, CDR2 YFSETQ. CDR3 DNA: TGCGCCAGCAGCGCCCTACCGGGACTAGCGGGCTCGTACCAAGAGACCCAGTACTTC. Its translation is CASSALPGLAGSYQETQYF.

This clone rates as large. The rearrangement uses TRBV28 and TRBJ2-7; D may be TRBD1 (5 bases). The CDR3 has 14 residues. Trimming removed 3 bases from V and 4 bases from J, with 13 bases in between. Germline CDR1 MDHEN, CDR2 SYDVKM. The CDR3 DNA reads as TGTGCCAGCAGTTTCGGCAGGGTTGTGTACGAGCAGTACTTC. It encodes CASSFGRVVYEQYF.

The chain combines TRBV5-1 with TRBJ1-3; the match to TRBD1 covers 7 bases. Per the germline V gene, CDR1 is SGHRS and CDR2 is YFSETQ. The length of the CDR3 is 14 residues. Germline trimming cut 3 bases from V and 0 bases from J; bases unmatched to any gene: 0. Written as DNA, the CDR3 is TGCGCCAGCAGCTGGGACAGCTCTGGAAACACCATATATTTT. This sequence encodes CASSWDSSGNTIYF.

This rearrangement joins TRBV30 to TRBJ2-1; 9 bases agree with TRBD2. The CDR3 spans 16 residues. Looked up from germline, CDR1 is GTSNPN and CDR2 is SVGIG (reference sequence). V lost 1 base, J lost 7 bases, and 11 bases stayed unmatched. The CDR3 DNA reads as TGTGCCTGGAGTGCCCCGGGACTAGCTCCGCGGAATGAGCAGTTCTTC. Encoded protein: CAWSAPGLAPRNEQFF.

This clone was observed a handful of times. This chain connects TRBV9 to TRBJ2-1; D not resolved. Germline V gives CDR1 SGDLS, CDR2 YYNGEE. Trimming took off 4 bases at V and 8 bases at J, with 10 bases between the two ends. The CDR3 has 12 residues. The CDR3 here is CASSSRKDEQFF. In nucleotides, the CDR3 is TGTGCCAGCAGCTCCCGGAAGGATGAGCAGTTCTTC.

The genes are TRBV6-7 and TRBJ2-7; D call uncertain. TRBV6-7 is an ORF, and what it does is uncertain. The CDR3 sequence is 11 residues long. Trimming stripped 5 bases from V and 1 base from J, with 3 bases between. The CDR3 DNA reads TGTGCCAGCAGTCGATCCTACGAGCAGTACTTC. Protein product: CASSRSYEQYF.